These 5 T cell receptor beta chains originate from one sample sequenced in a study of cytomegalovirus exposure and HLA in healthy donors. Primers for the PCR totalled 60 Vbeta and 13 Jbeta. This table comes from immunoSEQ multiplex PCR, and its TCRdb copy is limited to in-frame clones, with some not included. Among approximately 120,000 clones listed, approximately 80% were seen once. The sample consisted of PBMCs. The receptors originated from a man in his fifties in good health and CMV-seronegative.

This chain connects TRBV27 to TRBJ2-6, with 8 nucleotides matching TRBD1. CDR3 length: 19 amino acids. The V segment lost 2 bases and the J segment 2 bases; nucleotides outside the gene matches: 11. Germline-derived CDR1 and CDR2 are MNHEY and SMNVEV (reference sequence). Written as DNA, the CDR3 is TGTGCCAGCAGTTTAGTTAGGCCAGGGGGCAGCACTGGGGCCAACGTCCTGACTTTC. This gives the protein CASSLVRPGGSTGANVLTF. The full variable domain, completed using reference TRBV27 and TRBJ2-6, is EAQVTQNPRYLITVTGKKLTVTCSQNMNHEYMSWYRQDPGLGLRQIYYSMNVEVTDKGDVPEGYKVSRKEKRNFPLILESPSPNQTSLYFCASSLVRPGGSTGANVLTFGAGSRLTVL.

The V call is TRBV4-1, the J call TRBJ1-1; D unresolved. The CDR3 covers 15 residues. In germline, CDR1 is MGHRA, CDR2 YSYEKL. Between the trimmed V and J ends, which lost 1 base and 9 bases, there was a span of 18 bases. The CDR3 DNA reads TGCGCCAGCAGCCAAGTCTTTTCGGGGTTAAGTAAAGCTTTCTTT. It encodes CASSQVFSGLSKAFF.

The rearrangement links TRBV6-6 to TRBJ1-5; no reliable D call. Trimming removed 2 bases at V and 4 bases at J, with 9 bases between. Looked up from germline, CDR1 is MNHNY and CDR2 is SVGAGI (reference sequence). This CDR3 spans 14 amino acids. In nucleotides, the CDR3 is TGTGCCAGCAGTTACGAGGCAGAGAATCAGCCCCAGCATTTT. It encodes CASSYEAENQPQHF.

The chain employs TRBV9 and TRBJ1-1, with unresolved D. CDR3 length: 13 amino acids. CDR1 and CDR2 from the germline V gene are SGDLS and YYNGEE. Trimming cost V 4 bases and J 1 base, with 8 bases left between them. In DNA, the CDR3 is TGTGCCAGCAGCCCGAACAAGAACACTGAAGCTTTCTTT. As protein: CASSPNKNTEAFF.

The chain has TRBV6-1 and TRBJ1-1; 8 bases align to TRBD1. The junction had 3 bases not matched to a gene; V was cut back by 6 bases and J by 3 bases. The CDR3 covers 13 residues. Germline lookup yields CDR1 MNHNS and CDR2 SASEGT. The CDR3 region is CASRTDRDTEAFF. The CDR3 region has the DNA TGTGCCAGCAGGACGGACAGGGACACTGAAGCTTTCTTT.